This TCR beta chain emerged from a study of control samples from healthy donors and cancer patients. The assay was immunoSEQ multiplex PCR, and TCRdb's table has in-frame clones only and misses some. Here the sample spans about 83,000 clones, 91% being singletons. CDR3 size: 17 residues. V was trimmed by 0 bases and J by 4 bases, leaving 19 bases between them. The germline CDR1 and CDR2 sequences are SGHRS and YFSETQ. The receptor comes from a middle-aged man in good health. The sequencing sample was made of blood. The genes are TRBV5-1 and TRBJ2-5, with a tentative D call TRBD2 (5 bases). This chain's CDR3 is CASSLAEGVAFGETQYF. The CDR3 bases are TGCGCCAGCAGCTTGGCAGAGGGAGTAGCCTTCGGAGAGACCCAGTACTTC.